A selection of T cell receptor beta chains follows, all from one sample in a study of blood T cell repertoires in COVID-19. Profiling relied on immunoSEQ multiplex PCR, and the TCRdb table lists in-frame clones only, not all of them. Of roughly 100,000 clones listed, 75% to 95% are singletons. Input material: peripheral blood. These receptors were collected from a man between 18 and 35 years old with acute or convalescent COVID-19. CDR3s include the opening cysteine and the closing phenylalanine or tryptophan. D genes are given only for firm matches. Size values are once, few and many counts, or a class for expanded clones, and some rows have none.

TRBV4-1,TRBJ2-1,TRBD2,once,CASSHQDGLARSEQFF,TGCGCCAGCAGCCACCAAGACGGACTAGCTAGGAGTGAGCAGTTCTTC
TRBV18,TRBJ2-2,-,-,CASSPINGELFF,TGTGCCAGCTCACCTATAAACGGGGAGCTGTTTTTT
TRBV6-5,TRBJ2-7,-,once,CASSYSGRGESYEQYF,TGTGCCAGCAGTTACTCGGGGAGGGGGGAATCCTACGAGCAGTACTTC
TRBV9,TRBJ2-1,TRBD2,-,CASSETPGLARISSYNEQFF,TGTGCCAGCAGCGAGACTCCGGGACTAGCGAGGATTAGCTCCTACAATGAGCAGTTCTTC
TRBV11-2,TRBJ2-1,-,-,CASSFKGRPPYNEQFF,TGTGCCAGCAGCTTTAAAGGCAGGCCTCCCTACAATGAGCAGTTCTTC
TRBV7-2,TRBJ1-5,-,few,CASSSRGGNQPQHF,TGTGCCAGCAGCTCACGCGGAGGTAATCAGCCCCAGCATTTT
TRBV6-6,TRBJ2-7,-,-,CASSYFAGTYEQYF,TGTGCCAGCAGTTACTTCGCAGGAACCTACGAGCAGTACTTC
TRBV18,TRBJ1-1,TRBD1,-,CASSPRTGATGNTEAFF,TGTGCCAGCTCACCTCGGACAGGGGCTACGGGAAACACTGAAGCTTTCTTT
TRBV19,TRBJ2-7,TRBD2,many,CASSIDRTSGIRDF,TGTGCCAGTAGTATAGATCGGACTAGCGGGATAAGGGACTTC
TRBV6-6,TRBJ1-1,-,-,CASSYPGNLVNTEAFF,TGTGCCAGCAGTTACCCAGGGAATCTGGTGAACACTGAAGCTTTCTTT
TRBV13,TRBJ2-3,TRBD2,-,CASSLGWTSGGSTDTQYF,TGTGCCAGCAGCTTAGGCTGGACTAGCGGGGGTAGCACAGATACGCAGTATTTT
TRBV5-1,TRBJ1-1,TRBD1,-,CASSLGDRADAEAFF,TGCGCCAGCAGCTTGGGGGACAGGGCGGACGCTGAAGCTTTCTTT
TRBV5-8,TRBJ1-1,TRBD1,-,CASSQGTAEAFF,TGTGCCAGCAGCCAGGGGACAGCTGAAGCTTTCTTT
TRBV5-1,TRBJ1-1,-,-,CASSLDRFGDTEAFF,TGCGCCAGCAGCTTGGATAGGTTCGGGGACACTGAAGCTTTCTTT
TRBV24-1,TRBJ2-3,TRBD1,many,CATSDLPQNRGDTQYF,TGTGCCACCAGTGATTTGCCCCAAAACAGGGGAGATACGCAGTATTTT
TRBV19,TRBJ1-2,-,-,CASSAGDDYGYTF,TGTGCCAGTAGTGCAGGGGATGACTATGGCTACACCTTC
TRBV5-1,TRBJ2-3,-,-,CASSSLPRDTQYF,TGCGCCAGCAGCTCTCTACCAAGAGATACGCAGTATTTT
TRBV24-1,TRBJ2-4,TRBD2,-,CATSDPGTSGTNIQYF,TGTGCCACCAGTGATCCAGGGACTAGCGGGACTAACATTCAGTACTTC